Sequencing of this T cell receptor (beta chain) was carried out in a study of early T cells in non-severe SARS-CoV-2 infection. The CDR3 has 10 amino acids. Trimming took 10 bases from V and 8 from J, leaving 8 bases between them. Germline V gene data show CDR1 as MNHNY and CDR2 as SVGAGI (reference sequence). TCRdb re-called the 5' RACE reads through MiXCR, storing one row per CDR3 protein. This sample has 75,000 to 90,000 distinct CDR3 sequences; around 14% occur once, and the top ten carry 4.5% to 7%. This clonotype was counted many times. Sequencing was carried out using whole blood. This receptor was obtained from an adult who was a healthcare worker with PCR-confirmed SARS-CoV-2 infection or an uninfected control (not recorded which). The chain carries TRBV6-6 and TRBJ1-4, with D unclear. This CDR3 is CATGYEKLFF. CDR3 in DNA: TGTGCCACAGGCTACGAAAAACTGTTTTTT.